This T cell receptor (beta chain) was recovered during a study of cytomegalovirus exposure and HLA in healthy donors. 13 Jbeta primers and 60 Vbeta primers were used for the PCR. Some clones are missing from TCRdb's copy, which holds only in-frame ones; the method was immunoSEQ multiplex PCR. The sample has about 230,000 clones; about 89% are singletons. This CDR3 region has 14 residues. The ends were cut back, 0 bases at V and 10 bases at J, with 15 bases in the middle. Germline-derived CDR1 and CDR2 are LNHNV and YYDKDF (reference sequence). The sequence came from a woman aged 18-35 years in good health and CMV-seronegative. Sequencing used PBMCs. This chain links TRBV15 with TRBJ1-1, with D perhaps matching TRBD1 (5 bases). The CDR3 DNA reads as TGTGCCACCAGCAGAGATCCCGGGCTGGGGGGAGCTTTCTTT. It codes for CATSRDPGLGGAFF.